This T cell receptor beta chain came from a study of T-cell memory formation after mild COVID-19. This CDR3 has 12 amino acids. Trimming left V 5 bases short and J 6 bases short, with 8 bases between. The V gene's germline CDR1 is MNHEY and CDR2 SVGAGI. General study results and limits: CM and EM subsets held most contracting CD4+ clones; EMRA held CD8+ ones. CD4/CD8 balance held among clones contracting day 15 to 85, and later expanders leaned CD4+. The appearance of some responding clones in pre-infection memory suggested that cross-reactive memory joined.

TCRdb reanalysed the 5' RACE reads using MiXCR and keeps one entry per CDR3 protein. The repertoire holds about 190,000 distinct CDR3 sequences, roughly 18% seen once, with roughly 2.4% in the top ten. There are a few counts of this clonotype. Its antigen is not known. The origin of this receptor is an adult woman who had mild COVID-19 (a few samples of this study predate the infection). Cell type and time point are not known. The chain is built from TRBV6-5 and TRBJ2-4; D tentatively reads TRBD1 or TRBD2 (5 bases each). Sequenced material: PBMCs or a T cell subset sorted from them (not recorded which). This CDR3 reads CASSPGPNIQYF. The CDR3 DNA is TGTGCCAGCAGTCCGGGACCAAACATTCAGTACTTC.